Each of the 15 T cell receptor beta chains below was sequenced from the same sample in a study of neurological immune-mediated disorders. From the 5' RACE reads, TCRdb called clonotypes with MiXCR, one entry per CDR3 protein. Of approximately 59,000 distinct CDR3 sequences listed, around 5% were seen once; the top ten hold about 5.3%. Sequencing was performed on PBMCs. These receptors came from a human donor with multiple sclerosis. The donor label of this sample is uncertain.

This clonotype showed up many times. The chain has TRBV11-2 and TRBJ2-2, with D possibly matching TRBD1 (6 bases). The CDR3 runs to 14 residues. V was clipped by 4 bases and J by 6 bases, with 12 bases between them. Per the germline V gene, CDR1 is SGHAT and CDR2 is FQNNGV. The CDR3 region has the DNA TGTGCCAGCAGCTCCCCACAGGGCTCCGGGGAGCTGTTTTTT. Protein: CASSSPQGSGELFF.

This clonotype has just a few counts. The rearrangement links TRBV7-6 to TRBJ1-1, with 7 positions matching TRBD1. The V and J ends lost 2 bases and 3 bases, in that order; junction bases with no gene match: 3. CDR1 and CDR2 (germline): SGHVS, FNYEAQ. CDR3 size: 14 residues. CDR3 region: CASSLLGTDTEAFF. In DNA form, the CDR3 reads TGTGCCAGCAGCTTATTGGGGACAGACACTGAAGCTTTCTTT.

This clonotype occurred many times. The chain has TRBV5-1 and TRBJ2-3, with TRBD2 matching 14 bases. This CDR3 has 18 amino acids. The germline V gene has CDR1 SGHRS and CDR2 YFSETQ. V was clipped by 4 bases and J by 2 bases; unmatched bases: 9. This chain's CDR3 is CASSTSGLAGDYTDTQYF. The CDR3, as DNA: TGCGCCAGCAGCACCTCGGGACTAGCGGGGGACTACACAGATACGCAGTATTTT.

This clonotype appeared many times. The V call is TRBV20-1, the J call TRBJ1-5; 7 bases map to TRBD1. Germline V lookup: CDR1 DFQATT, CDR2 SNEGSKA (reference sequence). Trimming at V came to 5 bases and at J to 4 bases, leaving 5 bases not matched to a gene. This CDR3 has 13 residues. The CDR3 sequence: CSAGQDSNQPQHF. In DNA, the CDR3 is TGCAGTGCTGGACAGGATTCTAATCAGCCCCAGCATTTT.

The DNA of the CDR3 is TGTGCCAGCAGCTTACGGGCCTTGAACACCGGGGAGCTGTTTTTT. This codes for CASSLRALNTGELFF. This chain links TRBV6-1 with TRBJ2-2; no clear D. This CDR3 contains 15 residues. Germline V lookup: CDR1 MNHNS, CDR2 SASEGT. The V gene lost 6 bases and the J gene lost 1 base, with 12 bases spanning the gap.

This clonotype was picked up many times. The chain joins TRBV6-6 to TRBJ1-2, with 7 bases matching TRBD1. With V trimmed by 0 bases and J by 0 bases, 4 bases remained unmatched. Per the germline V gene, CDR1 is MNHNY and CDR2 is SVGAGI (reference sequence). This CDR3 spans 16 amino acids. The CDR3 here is CASSYSRQGTNYGYTF. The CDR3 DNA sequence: TGTGCCAGCAGTTACTCTCGACAGGGTACTAACTATGGCTACACCTTC.

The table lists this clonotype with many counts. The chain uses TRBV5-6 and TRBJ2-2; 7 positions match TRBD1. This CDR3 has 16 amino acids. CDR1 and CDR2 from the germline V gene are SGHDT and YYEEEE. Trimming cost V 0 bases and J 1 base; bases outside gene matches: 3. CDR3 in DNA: TGTGCCAGCAGCTTGGACGGGACAGAGAACACCGGGGAGCTGTTTTTT. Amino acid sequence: CASSLDGTENTGELFF.

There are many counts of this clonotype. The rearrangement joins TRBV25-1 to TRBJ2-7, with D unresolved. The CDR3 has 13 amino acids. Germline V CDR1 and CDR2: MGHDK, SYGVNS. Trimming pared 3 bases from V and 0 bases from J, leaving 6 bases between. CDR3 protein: CASSDVPSYEQYF. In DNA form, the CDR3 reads TGTGCCAGCAGTGATGTACCCTCCTACGAGCAGTACTTC.

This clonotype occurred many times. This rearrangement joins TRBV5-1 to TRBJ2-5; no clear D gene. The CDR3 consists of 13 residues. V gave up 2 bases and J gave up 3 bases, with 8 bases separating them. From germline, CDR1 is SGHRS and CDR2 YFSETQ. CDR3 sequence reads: CASSLFQEETQYF. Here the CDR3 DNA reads TGCGCCAGCAGCTTATTTCAGGAAGAGACCCAGTACTTC.

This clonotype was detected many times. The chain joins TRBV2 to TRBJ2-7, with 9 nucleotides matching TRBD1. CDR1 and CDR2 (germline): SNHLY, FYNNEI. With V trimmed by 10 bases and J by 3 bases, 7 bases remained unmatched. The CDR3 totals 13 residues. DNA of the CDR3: TGTGCCACTCAACGGGACAGGGACTACGAGCAGTACTTC. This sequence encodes CATQRDRDYEQYF.

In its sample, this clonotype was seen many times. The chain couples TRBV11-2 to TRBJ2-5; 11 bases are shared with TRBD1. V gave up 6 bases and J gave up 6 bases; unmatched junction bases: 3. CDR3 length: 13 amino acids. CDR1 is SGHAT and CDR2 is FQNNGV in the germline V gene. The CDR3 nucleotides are TGTGCCAGCAGTGGGACAGGGGGGAAGACCCAGTACTTC. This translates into CASSGTGGKTQYF. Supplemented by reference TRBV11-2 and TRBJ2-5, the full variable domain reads EAGVAQSPRYKIIEKRQSVAFWCNPISGHATLYWYQQILGQGPKLLIQFQNNGVVDDSQLPKDRFSAERLKGVDSTLKIQPAKLEDSAVYLCASSGTGGKTQYFGPGTRLLVL.

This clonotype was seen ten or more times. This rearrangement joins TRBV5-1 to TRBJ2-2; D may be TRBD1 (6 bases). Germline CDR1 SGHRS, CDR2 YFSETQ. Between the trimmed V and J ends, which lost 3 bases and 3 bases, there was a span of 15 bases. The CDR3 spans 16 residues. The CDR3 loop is CASSSGTTRDTGELFF. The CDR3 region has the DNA TGCGCCAGCAGCTCCGGGACAACCCGGGACACCGGGGAGCTGTTTTTT.

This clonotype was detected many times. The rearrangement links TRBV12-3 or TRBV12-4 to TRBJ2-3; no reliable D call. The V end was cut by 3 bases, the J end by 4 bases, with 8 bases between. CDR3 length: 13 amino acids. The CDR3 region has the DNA TGTGCCAGCAGTTTCAGATCGCCAGATACGCAGTATTTT. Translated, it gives CASSFRSPDTQYF.

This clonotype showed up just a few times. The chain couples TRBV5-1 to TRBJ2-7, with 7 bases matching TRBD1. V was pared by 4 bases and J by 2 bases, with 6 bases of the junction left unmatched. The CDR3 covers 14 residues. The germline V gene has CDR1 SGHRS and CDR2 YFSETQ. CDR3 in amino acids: CASSPDRSTYEQYF. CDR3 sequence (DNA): TGCGCCAGCAGCCCGGACAGGTCTACCTACGAGCAGTACTTC.

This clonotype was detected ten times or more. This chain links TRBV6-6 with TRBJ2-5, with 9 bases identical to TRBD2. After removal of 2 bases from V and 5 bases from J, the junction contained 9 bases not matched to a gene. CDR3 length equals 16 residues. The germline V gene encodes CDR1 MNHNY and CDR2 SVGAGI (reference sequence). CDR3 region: CASSYGGGGAGETQYF. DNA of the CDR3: TGTGCCAGCAGTTACGGCGGCGGGGGGGCCGGGGAGACCCAGTACTTC.